A single sample gave rise to the 18 T cell receptor beta chains below, sequenced in a study of T cell repertoires in cytomegalovirus infection. TCRdb ran MiXCR on the reads and lists one entry per CDR3 protein. Of 250,000 or so distinct CDR3 sequences in the sample, more than 15% were seen once. The specimen sequenced was CD8+ T cells from PBMCs. These receptors all come from a human donor in good health (CMV status not recorded). Some clones in this sample may be carry-over from other donors' samples.

This clonotype was recorded many times. V usage is TRBV6-1 and J usage is TRBJ2-1; weak D call: TRBD2 (7 bases). The CDR3 extends over 14 amino acids. V lost 6 bases, J lost 4 bases, and 13 bases lay in between. Germline loops: CDR1 MNHNS, CDR2 SASEGT. This chain's CDR3 is CASRGGGAYNEQFF. In DNA form, the CDR3 reads TGTGCCAGCAGAGGAGGGGGGGCTTACAATGAGCAGTTCTTC.

This clonotype was seen at least ten times. The chain employs TRBV4-3 and TRBJ2-1; D is undetermined. Germline-derived CDR1 and CDR2 are LGHNA and YSLEER. The CDR3 sequence is 13 residues long. The V end lost 2 bases, the J end lost 6 bases, and 8 bases lay between the germline ends. This CDR3 is CASSQLGTNEQFF. CDR3 in DNA: TGCGCCAGCAGCCAACTAGGTACCAATGAGCAGTTCTTC.

This rearrangement joins TRBV5-6 to TRBJ2-5; D is unclear. Deletions cut 5 bases from V and 1 base from J, with 9 bases between. CDR3 size: 13 residues. Per the germline V gene, CDR1 is SGHDT and CDR2 is YYEEEE. DNA of the CDR3: TGTGCCAGCAGTACAGACTTCCAAGAGACCCAGTACTTC. Its translation is CASSTDFQETQYF.

The J gene is TRBJ2-7, the V gene TRBV29-1; D is undetermined. Germline CDR1 reads SQVTM; CDR2 reads ANQGSEA. Between the trimmed V and J ends, which lost 3 bases and 6 bases, there was a span of 15 bases. This CDR3 contains 13 residues. CDR3: CSVDSPGMREQYF. The CDR3 nucleotides read TGCAGCGTTGATAGCCCAGGAATGCGCGAGCAGTACTTC.

This chain links TRBV4-1 with TRBJ2-2, with 9 bases identical to TRBD1. The ends lost 3 bases at V and 3 bases at J; junction bases unmatched: 11. The CDR3 totals 18 residues. The germline gives CDR1 MGHRA, CDR2 YSYEKL. The CDR3 region is CASSHEIWDRVDTGELFF. The CDR3 DNA sequence: TGCGCCAGCAGCCACGAGATATGGGACAGGGTCGACACCGGGGAGCTGTTTTTT.

On this clonotype itself: A much more abundant neighbour one base away suggests this may be a read error. This chain uses TRBV5-1 with TRBJ2-7; TRBD2 might be the D (5 bases). The germline V gene has CDR1 SGHRS and CDR2 YFSETQ. This CDR3 region has 15 residues. Deletions cut 0 bases from V and 3 bases from J, with 13 bases between. CDR3 coding DNA: TGCGCCAGCAGCTTGGATATCGGGGTGAGCTACGAGCAGTACTTC. Translation: CASSLDIGVSYEQYF.

This clonotype has only a few counts. The V call is TRBV6-2 or TRBV6-3, the J call TRBJ2-5, with D possibly being TRBD2 (6 bases). The CDR3 extends over 19 amino acids. CDR1 is MNHEY, CDR2 SVGEGT, per germline. V was trimmed by 0 bases and J by 3 bases, leaving 23 bases between them. CDR3 sequence reads: CASSYSTSDYRGLEETQYF. As DNA, the CDR3 is TGTGCCAGCAGTTACTCGACTTCGGACTACCGGGGCTTAGAAGAGACCCAGTACTTC.

This clonotype came up many times. The CDR3 spells CSASPGLAGGVTDTQYF. In DNA, the CDR3 is TGCAGTGCTAGTCCGGGACTAGCGGGGGGCGTCACAGATACGCAGTATTTT. This sequence joins TRBV20-1 and TRBJ2-3; 15 nucleotides line up with TRBD2. The CDR3 loop spans 17 amino acids. Trimming at V came to 3 bases and at J to 2 bases, leaving 6 bases not matched to a gene. CDR1 DFQATT and CDR2 SNEGSKA come from the germline V gene (reference sequence).

The chain carries TRBV7-3 and TRBJ2-3; the D call may be TRBD1 or TRBD2 (5 bases each). V was pared by 3 bases and J by 2 bases, with 9 bases between. Germline V gene data show CDR1 as SGHTA and CDR2 as FQGTGA. The CDR3 has 14 amino acids. DNA for the CDR3: TGTGCCAGCAGCTTTGGGGGTTTCACAGATACGCAGTATTTT. As protein: CASSFGGFTDTQYF.

This clonotype was counted ten times or more. The chain links TRBV6-1 to TRBJ2-7; TRBD1 is a possible D gene (6 bases). V lost 6 bases and J lost 0, with 9 bases in between. The CDR3 sequence is 13 residues long. Germline lookup yields CDR1 MNHNS and CDR2 SASEGT. The CDR3 spells CASRWTDSYEQYF. For the CDR3, the DNA is TGTGCCAGCAGGTGGACAGACTCCTACGAGCAGTACTTC.

This clonotype has only one observation. CDR3: CASRDRGLSQPQHF. The CDR3 DNA reads TGTGCCAGTCGTGACAGGGGGTTGAGTCAGCCCCAGCATTTT. The chain employs TRBV19 and TRBJ1-5, with 9 bases matching TRBD1. Trimming at V came to 8 bases and at J to 6 bases, leaving 8 bases not matched to a gene. Per germline, CDR1 LNHDA and CDR2 SQIVND (reference sequence). The CDR3 runs to 14 residues.

The rearrangement joins TRBV29-1 to TRBJ1-2; D gene ambiguous. CDR1 and CDR2 (germline): SQVTM, ANQGSEA. CDR3 length: 9 residues. Trimming stripped 6 bases from V and 8 bases from J, with 7 bases between. The CDR3 spells CSVSDGYTF. The DNA for the CDR3 is TGCAGCGTGAGTGACGGCTACACCTTC.

At least ten counts were recorded for this clonotype. This chain links TRBV12-3 or TRBV12-4 with TRBJ2-7, with D perhaps matching TRBD2 (6 bases). V lost 4 bases, J lost 2 bases, and 12 bases lay in between. CDR3 length: 14 residues. In DNA form, the CDR3 reads TGTGCCAGCAGTTCCTTCGGGGGACCCTACGAGCAGTACTTC. Its translation: CASSSFGGPYEQYF.

The J gene is TRBJ2-5, the V gene TRBV6-1; D is ambiguous. This CDR3 region has 16 residues. CDR1 is MNHNS and CDR2 is SASEGT in the germline V gene. Trimming removed 5 bases from V and 2 bases from J, with 18 bases in between. CDR3 region: CASSYVRTTPQETQYF. Written as DNA, the CDR3 is TGTGCCAGCAGTTACGTCAGGACGACGCCACAAGAGACCCAGTACTTC.

The chain combines TRBV4-1 with TRBJ1-1; D gene uncertain. V was pared by 1 base and J by 0 bases, with 9 bases between. The CDR3 has 15 residues. Germline V gives CDR1 MGHRA, CDR2 YSYEKL. The CDR3 here is CASSQARGMNTEAFF. In nucleotides, the CDR3 is TGCGCCAGCAGCCAAGCCCGTGGAATGAACACTGAAGCTTTCTTT.

The sample holds a few counts of this clonotype. The chain recombines TRBV12-3 or TRBV12-4 with TRBJ1-2; 8 bases align to TRBD1. V lost 5 bases, J lost 7 bases, and 12 bases stayed unmatched. The CDR3 has 15 residues. The CDR3 bases are TGTGCCAGCAGTGTAACGACAGGGGATCCCGGTGGCTACACCTTC. This gives the protein CASSVTTGDPGGYTF.

This clonotype came up many times. The V gene is TRBV11-2, the J gene TRBJ1-1; the match to TRBD1 covers 10 bases. V was clipped by 5 bases and J by 5 bases; unmatched bases: 11. Germline-derived CDR1 and CDR2 are SGHAT and FQNNGV. The CDR3 has 16 amino acids. CDR3 in DNA: TGTGCCAGCAGCCCTTGGACAGGGGGGTGGAAGACTGAAGCTTTCTTT. Protein sequence: CASSPWTGGWKTEAFF.

This chain joins TRBV19 and TRBJ2-7, with 9 bases fitting TRBD1. V shed 5 bases, J shed 6 bases, and the junction held 11 bases outside the gene matches. Germline CDR1 reads LNHDA; CDR2 reads SQIVND (reference sequence). The CDR3 is 15 residues long. CDR3 DNA sequence: TGTGCCAGTAGTCCTGGTCCCGGGACAGGGTTCGAGCAGTACTTC. The encoded protein is CASSPGPGTGFEQYF.